This TCR beta chain emerged from a study of post-analysis software for immune sequencing data. Study details: There were relapsing-remitting, secondary progressive and progressive-relapsing multiple sclerosis among the disease courses included. Whole-study results and caveats: Compared with controls, patients showed significantly lower normalized Chao1 diversity. Controls showed lower frequencies than patients for several TRBV segments, and TRBV5-6, TRBV5-1 and TRBV20-1 were among these.

Built from TCR beta cDNA, the libraries had unique molecular identifiers in them. Starting from about 0.94 to 9.7 million T cells, the study yielded roughly 0.5 million cDNA molecules. TCRdb passed the PCR reads through MiXCR, listing each CDR3 protein once. Of some 370,000 distinct CDR3 sequences listed, 30% to 45% were seen once; the top ten hold 13%. Of note for this clonotype: Its target is unknown.

Germline CDR1 SGHTA, CDR2 FQGNSA. CDR3 length: 14 amino acids. This receptor was obtained from a girl between 10 and 17 years old with multiple sclerosis. Sample: blood. The chain employs TRBV7-2 and TRBJ2-4; D gene uncertain. The J call may be faulty, since TRBJ2-7 better matches the DNA end. CDR3 amino acids: CASSLGVGHYEQYF. The DNA for the CDR3 is TGTGCCAGCAGCTTAGGAGTAGGGCACTACGAGCAGTACTTC.